The text below deals with one T cell receptor beta chain. Its antigen is not known. The entry originates in a study of T cells after posttransplantation cyclophosphamide. This CDR3 comprises 15 residues. CDR1 is SGHTA, CDR2 FQGTGA, per germline. The V gene lost 3 bases and the J gene lost 4 bases, with 15 bases spanning the gap. Only in-frame clones appear in the TCRdb table, and some are missing; sequencing was by immunoSEQ multiplex PCR. The sample consists of 25,000 to 30,000 clones, about nine tenths of them appearing once. Whole-study results and caveats: Later blood repertoires were often dominated by clones from the donor CD8+ memory compartment.

The V and J genes are TRBV7-3 and TRBJ2-5, with D possibly being TRBD2 (5 bases). Sequencing was performed on PBMCs. The TCR was taken from a man aged 50 to 59. Here the CDR3 DNA reads TGTGCCAGCAGCTTGAGTGGACGAGAGGGAGAGACCCAGTACTTC. The encoded protein is CASSLSGREGETQYF.